This TCR beta chain was captured by sequencing in a study of T cells after somatic rescue of genetic block. Between the trimmed V and J ends, which lost 0 bases and 8 bases, there was a span of 19 bases. There are 16 residues in the CDR3. The germline gives CDR1 LGHNA, CDR2 YSLEER. Using immunoSEQ multiplex PCR, the repertoire was profiled, and TCRdb retains in-frame clones only, with some absent. Of some 7,000 clones in the sample, 81% were seen once. The TCR sequence derives from a boy aged 5-17 years. Input material: peripheral blood mononuclear cells (PBMCs). The chain carries TRBV4-3 and TRBJ1-2; D gene unclear. The CDR3 protein is CASSQDTFRPSIGYTF. The CDR3 nucleotides read TGCGCCAGCAGCCAAGATACTTTTAGGCCTTCTATAGGCTACACCTTC.